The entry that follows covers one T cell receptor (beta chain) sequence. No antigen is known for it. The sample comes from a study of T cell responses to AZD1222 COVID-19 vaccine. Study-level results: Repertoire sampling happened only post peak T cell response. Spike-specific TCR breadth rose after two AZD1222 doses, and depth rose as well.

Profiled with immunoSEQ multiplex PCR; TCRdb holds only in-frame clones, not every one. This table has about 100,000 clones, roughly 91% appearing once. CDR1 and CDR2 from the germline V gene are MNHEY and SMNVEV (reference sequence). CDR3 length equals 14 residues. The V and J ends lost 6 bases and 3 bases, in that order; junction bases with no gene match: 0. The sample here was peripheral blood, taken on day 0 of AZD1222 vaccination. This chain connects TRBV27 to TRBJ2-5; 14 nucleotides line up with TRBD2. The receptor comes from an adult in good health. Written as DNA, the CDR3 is TGTGCCAGCAGGGGACTAGCGGGAGAAGAGACCCAGTACTTC. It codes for CASRGLAGEETQYF.